A selection of T cell receptor beta chains follows, all from one sample in a study of blood T cell repertoires in COVID-19. Generated by immunoSEQ multiplex PCR, the TCRdb table keeps only in-frame clones and is missing some. The sample contains 70,000 to 75,000 clones, about four fifths of which appear only once. Input material: peripheral blood. The receptor source for this set is a woman aged 70-85 years with acute or convalescent COVID-19. The CDR3 runs from the conserved cysteine through the conserved F or W. D genes are given only for firm matches. Size is stated for part of the rows, as once, few or many counts, or as a class when the clone is expanded.

v_gene	j_gene	abundance	d_gene	CDR3aa	CDR3nt
TRBV3-1/TRBV3-2	TRBJ1-1	-	-	CASSQVEGTEAFF	TGTGCCAGCAGCCAAGTCGAGGGAACTGAAGCTTTCTTT
TRBV11-2	TRBJ2-3	medium-sized	-	CASSLETGRGRKDTQYF	TGTGCCAGCAGCTTAGAGACGGGCAGGGGAAGGAAAGATACGCAGTATTTT
TRBV28	TRBJ1-1	-	TRBD1	CAIDRGWNTEAFF	TGTGCCATCGACAGGGGATGGAACACTGAAGCTTTCTTT
TRBV9	TRBJ2-3	-	-	CASSPPLPTDTQYF	TGTGCCAGCAGCCCTCCCCTCCCCACAGATACGCAGTATTTT
TRBV7-2	TRBJ2-7	-	TRBD2	CASSFTGTSGNSYEQYF	TGTGCCAGCAGCTTTACCGGGACTAGCGGGAATTCCTACGAGCAGTACTTC
TRBV7-2	TRBJ2-4	few	-	CASSPGGNIQYF	TGTGCCAGCAGCCCCGGGGGTAACATTCAGTACTTC
TRBV19	TRBJ1-2	-	TRBD1	CASTVNRGVLDGYTF	TGTGCCAGTACGGTGAACAGGGGGGTTTTGGATGGCTACACCTTC
TRBV23-1	TRBJ1-3	-	-	CASSGGVTGNTIYF	TGCGCCAGCAGTGGGGGGGTCACTGGAAACACCATATATTTT
TRBV7-9	TRBJ2-7	-	TRBD1	CASSPRTGNYEQYF	TGTGCCAGCAGCCCAAGGACAGGGAACTACGAGCAGTACTTC
TRBV5-1	TRBJ2-1	-	TRBD1	CASSLGQVYGEQFF	TGCGCCAGCAGCCTCGGACAGGTTTACGGGGAGCAGTTCTTC
TRBV10-1	TRBJ2-1	-	-	CASSVSSYSEQFF	TGCGCCAGCAGTGTTTCTTCTTACAGTGAGCAGTTCTTC
TRBV28	TRBJ1-2	-	TRBD1	CASSQFSDRGYGYTF	TGTGCCAGCAGTCAATTCTCGGACAGGGGGTATGGCTACACCTTC
TRBV6-5	TRBJ1-5	-	-	CASSYVRYSNQPQHF	TGTGCCAGCAGTTACGTCAGGTATAGCAATCAGCCCCAGCATTTT
TRBV29-1	TRBJ1-5	-	TRBD1	CSATLGTGWVNQPQHF	TGCAGCGCGACCCTCGGGACAGGGTGGGTCAATCAGCCCCAGCATTTT
TRBV24-1	TRBJ1-5	-	-	CATSATGRAQHF	TGTGCCACCAGCGCCACAGGGCGGGCCCAGCATTTT
TRBV5-1	TRBJ1-1	-	-	CASSPEGTEAFF	TGCGCCAGCAGCCCAGAGGGCACTGAAGCTTTCTTT
TRBV6-6	TRBJ2-1	-	-	CASSYRSASNEQFF	TGTGCCAGCAGTTATCGTAGCGCGAGCAATGAGCAGTTCTTC
TRBV28	TRBJ1-2	-	-	CASSTSGGRANYGYTF	-
TRBV5-5	TRBJ1-5	-	TRBD1	CASSPRWTGGPYSNQPQHF	TGTGCCAGCAGCCCCCGCTGGACAGGGGGACCTTATAGCAATCAGCCCCAGCATTTT
TRBV7-2	TRBJ2-7	-	-	CASSLTGHEQYF	TGTGCCAGCAGCCTAACAGGGCACGAGCAGTACTTC
TRBV27	TRBJ1-2	-	-	CASSYSDRGGSGYTF	TGTGCCAGCAGTTATTCCGATCGAGGTGGGAGCGGCTACACCTTC
TRBV3-1/TRBV3-2	TRBJ2-3	-	TRBD2	CASSPGTSGPTTDTQYF	TGTGCCAGCAGCCCCGGGACTAGCGGTCCCACCACAGATACGCAGTATTTT
TRBV15	TRBJ1-2	-	-	CATSRETESVNYGYTF	TGTGCCACCAGCAGAGAGACAGAAAGCGTTAACTATGGCTACACCTTC
TRBV18	TRBJ1-2	-	-	CASSPTDTPFGYTF	TGTGCCAGCTCACCAACGGACACCCCGTTCGGCTACACCTTC
TRBV6-6	TRBJ1-2	-	-	CASVPGEVYHYTF	TGTGCCAGCGTTCCCGGGGAGGTCTATCACTACACCTTC
TRBV7-2	TRBJ2-1	-	TRBD2	CASSKELAGGAGFF	TGTGCCAGCAGCAAAGAGTTAGCGGGAGGGGCTGGGTTCTTC
TRBV19	TRBJ2-1	once	TRBD2	CASSTGTSGPYYNEQFF	TGTGCCAGTAGTACTGGGACTAGCGGGCCTTACTACAATGAGCAGTTCTTC
TRBV9	TRBJ1-2	-	TRBD1	CASSFQGAIGGYTF	TGTGCCAGCAGCTTTCAGGGGGCAATAGGAGGCTACACCTTC
TRBV5-1	TRBJ1-3	-	-	CASSLEGVGNTIYF	TGCGCCAGCAGCTTGGAAGGGGTCGGAAACACCATATATTTT
TRBV5-1	TRBJ1-1	-	-	CASRDIADTREAFF	TGCGCCAGCCGGGACATCGCGGACACTAGGGAAGCTTTCTTT
TRBV28	TRBJ1-2	-	-	CASSSLLYTF	TGTGCCAGCAGTTCCTTATTATACACCTTC
TRBV13	TRBJ1-1	-	-	CASSLGQGNTEAFF	TGTGCCAGCAGCTTAGGACAGGGAAACACTGAAGCTTTCTTT
TRBV6-6	TRBJ1-1	-	-	CASSSLEGNTEAFF	TGTGCCAGCAGTTCCCTAGAGGGGAACACTGAAGCTTTCTTT
TRBV28	TRBJ1-6	-	-	CASSLTSGGNSPLHF	TGTGCCAGCAGTTTAACCAGCGGGGGTAATTCACCCCTCCACTTT
TRBV6-4	TRBJ2-1	-	TRBD2	CASSGTSGSYNEQFF	TGTGCCAGCAGTGGGACTAGCGGGAGCTACAATGAGCAGTTCTTC
TRBV29-1	TRBJ2-4	-	TRBD1	CSVERPGLRDSKNIQYF	TGCAGCGTTGAACGTCCGGGCCTCCGGGACAGCAAAAACATTCAGTACTTC
TRBV28	TRBJ1-3	once	-	CASSIDSAGNTIYF	TGTGCCAGCAGTATAGACAGCGCTGGAAACACCATATATTTT
TRBV30	TRBJ2-7	-	-	CACRGASGYEQYF	TGTGCCTGTCGGGGGGCTAGCGGATACGAGCAGTACTTC
TRBV2	TRBJ2-4	once	-	CASRTGLAKNIQYF	TGTGCCAGCAGGACTGGACTAGCCAAAAACATTCAGTACTTC
TRBV3-1/TRBV3-2	TRBJ1-3	many	-	CASSRLGTGVSNSGNTIYF	TGTGCCAGCAGCCGACTGGGGACGGGGGTCTCTAACTCTGGAAACACCATATATTTT
TRBV28	TRBJ2-7	-	-	CASSSIMTAYEQYF	TGTGCCAGCAGTTCCATCATGACAGCTTACGAGCAGTACTTC
TRBV2	TRBJ1-5	-	TRBD1	CASSDQGADNQPQHF	TGTGCCAGCAGTGACCAGGGGGCGGACAATCAGCCCCAGCATTTT
TRBV27	TRBJ1-4	-	-	CASSLSTQAEKLFF	TGTGCCAGCAGTTTATCGACGCAGGCTGAAAAACTGTTTTTT
TRBV7-9	TRBJ2-7	-	-	CASSRELGAYEQYF	TGTGCCAGCAGCCGCGAGCTCGGAGCGTACGAGCAGTACTTC